A single sample is the source of the 2 T cell receptor beta chains below, sequenced in a study of T cells in women clearing cervical HPV infection. Method: immunoSEQ multiplex PCR; TCRdb's copy keeps in-frame clones and lacks some. The sample's table shows approximately 30,000 clones. Sequences were obtained from blood buffy coat. Receptors originate from a woman between 18 and 69 years old with a cervical HPV16 infection that either progressed to CIN3+ or cleared (not recorded which).

Of note for this clone: The read comes to an end 3 residues before the CDR3 does, leaving the germline J gene to fill in the end. This chain connects TRBV4-2 to TRBJ2-7, with D maybe TRBD1 (5 bases). The V gene's germline CDR1 is LGHNA and CDR2 YNFKEQ. CDR3 length: 14 residues. Trimming removed 0 bases at V and 3 bases at J, with 9 bases between. Incomplete CDR3 DNA: TGTGCCAGCAGCCAAGATTGGGGCAACTACGAG. Residues: CASSQDWGNYE. The full CDR3 reads CASSQDWGNYEQYF.

With respect to this clone: The read comes to an end 3 residues before the CDR3 does, leaving the germline J gene to fill in the end. The chain links TRBV20-1 to TRBJ2-4; 9 bases are shared with TRBD2. The CDR3 length is 17 residues. CDR1 DFQATT and CDR2 SNEGSKA come from the germline V gene (reference sequence). The CDR3 sequence: CSARDGGRGGRGETQYF. CDR3 DNA (partial): TGCAGTGCTAGAGATGGTGGGCGGGGGGGCCGAGGGGAGACT.